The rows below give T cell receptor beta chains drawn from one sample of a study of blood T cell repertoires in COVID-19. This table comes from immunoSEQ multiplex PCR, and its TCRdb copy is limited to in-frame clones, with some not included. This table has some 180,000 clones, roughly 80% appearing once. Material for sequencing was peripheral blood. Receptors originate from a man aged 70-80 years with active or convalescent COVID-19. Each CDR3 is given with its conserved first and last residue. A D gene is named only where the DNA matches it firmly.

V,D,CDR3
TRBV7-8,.,CASSLGYGSGSYEQYF
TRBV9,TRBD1,CASSRSPARGQTDTQYF
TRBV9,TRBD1,CASSVGGTGDETQYF
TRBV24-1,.,CATSVASQGGTQYF
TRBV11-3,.,CASSLGQGGHEQYF
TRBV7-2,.,CASSFRASTDTQYF
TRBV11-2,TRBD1,CASSPGTGYSSYGYTF
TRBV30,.,CAWRDDRAYEQYF
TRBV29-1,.,CSARWGSGAGNTIYF
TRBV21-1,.,CASSSTGQSFWPQHF